The 10 T cell receptor beta chains presented below share a single source sample, sequenced in a study of shared clonotypes between healthy human individuals. Sequenced by immunoSEQ multiplex PCR; TCRdb stores in-frame clones only, minus some. This sample has about 2 million clones, with 90% to 95% found just once. Sequencing input: naive CD4+ T cells sorted from blood. Subset described: CD45RA+ positively selected. The receptors were gathered from a man between 18 and 29 years old in good health.

This chain connects TRBV6-1 to TRBJ2-5, with TRBD2 matching over 9 bases. Germline CDR1 is MNHNS and CDR2 is SASEGT. The CDR3 sequence is 15 residues long. V lost 2 bases to trimming and J lost 5 bases; unmatched junction nucleotides: 6. The CDR3: CASSEWRGGRETQYF. The CDR3 DNA follows: TGTGCCAGCAGTGAATGGCGGGGGGGCCGCGAGACCCAGTACTTC.

V and J are TRBV12-5 and TRBJ2-1; 14 bases are shared with TRBD2. CDR1 and CDR2 from the germline V gene are LGHNT and FRNRAP. This CDR3 is built from 17 residues. Unmatched junction bases numbered 6, after V lost 2 bases and J lost 6 bases. In DNA, the CDR3 is TGTGCTAGTGGTTTGCGTGGGACTAGCGGGAGTTTCAATGAGCAGTTCTTC. It yields the protein CASGLRGTSGSFNEQFF.

The gene calls are TRBV11-2 and TRBJ2-7, with TRBD2 matching over 10 bases. The ends lost 5 bases at V and 0 bases at J; junction bases unmatched: 7. The CDR3 has 16 amino acids. In germline, CDR1 is SGHAT, CDR2 FQNNGV. The CDR3 coding sequence is TGTGCCAGCAGCCCTCGGACTAGCGGTTCCTCCTACGAGCAGTACTTC. Its protein product is CASSPRTSGSSYEQYF.

This clone has only one observation. This chain joins TRBV6-1 and TRBJ2-6; D not certain. V lost 11 bases to trimming and J lost 1 base, with 9 bases between them. Germline V gene sequence: CDR1 MNHNS, CDR2 SASEGT. This CDR3 is built from 13 residues. The CDR3 coding sequence is TGTGCCGCAGAAAGGTCTGGGGCCAACGTCCTGACTTTC. Translation gives CAAERSGANVLTF.

The chain combines TRBV29-1 with TRBJ1-1, with D possibly being TRBD1 (6 bases). CDR1 is SQVTM, CDR2 ANQGSEA, per germline. Trimming removed 7 bases from V and 4 bases from J, with 16 bases in between. CDR3 length: 13 amino acids. The CDR3 region is CSAVQGLGTEAFF. The CDR3 DNA reads as TGCAGCGCCGTACAGGGCTTGGGCACTGAAGCTTTCTTT.

This clone was seen just once. The chain recombines TRBV10-3 with TRBJ1-5, with a possible D match to TRBD1 (6 bases). CDR1 ENHRY and CDR2 SYGVKD come from the germline V gene. Trimming pared 5 bases from V and 7 bases from J, leaving 15 bases between. The CDR3 extends over 14 amino acids. The CDR3 nucleotides read TGTGCCATCAGTACTACAGGGACTTGGCAGCCCCAGCATTTT. It specifies CAISTTGTWQPQHF.

The chain recombines TRBV6-1 with TRBJ2-1; D is perhaps TRBD2 (5 bases). The ends were cut back, 7 bases at V and 0 bases at J, with 7 bases in the middle. Germline CDR1 and CDR2: MNHNS and SASEGT. The CDR3 is 13 residues long. The CDR3 is CASTGSSYNEQFF. The CDR3 DNA sequence: TGTGCCAGCACGGGGAGCTCCTACAATGAGCAGTTCTTC.

The chain uses TRBV6-5 and TRBJ1-4; perhaps TRBD1 as D (6 bases). Germline V gene data show CDR1 as MNHEY and CDR2 as SVGAGI. The CDR3 totals 15 residues. The ends were cut back, 7 bases at V and 7 bases at J, with 19 bases in the middle. The CDR3 nucleotides are TGTGCCAGCAACCAGGCCGGGACAAATCGTGAAAAACTGTTTTTT. Its protein is CASNQAGTNREKLFF.

The chain combines TRBV5-5 with TRBJ2-6; unclear D gene. Germline-derived CDR1 and CDR2 are SGHKS and YYEKEE (reference sequence). The V end was cut by 10 bases, the J end by 0 bases, with 8 bases between. This CDR3 comprises 13 residues. The CDR3 loop reads CASRNSGANVLTF. In DNA form, the CDR3 reads TGTGCCTCTCGTAACTCTGGGGCCAACGTCCTGACTTTC.

This chain links TRBV10-1 with TRBJ1-1, with D unclear. Germline CDR1 is WNHNN and CDR2 is SYGVQD (reference sequence). V was clipped by 2 bases and J by 3 bases, with 13 bases between them. The CDR3 spans 15 residues. The DNA of the CDR3 is TGCGCCAGCAGTGAGACCTCCCTGCGGGACACTGAAGCTTTCTTT. Translation: CASSETSLRDTEAFF.